Sequencing of this TCR beta chain was carried out in a study of T cells in Graves' hyperthyroidism and ophthalmopathy. The study, taken as a whole, reports: Most thyroid clonotypes with frequency above 0.001 were detected in blood.

V lost 5 bases, J lost 7 bases, and 18 bases lay in between. Germline values: CDR1 SEHNR, CDR2 FQNEAQ (reference sequence). This CDR3 contains 14 residues. RNA transcripts were the template for amplifying TCR beta CDR3 regions. An initial round of RT-PCR targeting the TCR CDR3 relied on the HTBI primer set. Via MiXCR, TCRdb re-called the multiplex PCR reads, giving one row per CDR3 protein. Among 390,000 or so distinct CDR3 sequences listed, approximately 15% were seen once. This clonotype was picked up many times. Its specificity is unknown. The sample was blood. The receptor comes from a man younger than 35 with Graves' ophthalmopathy. This chain connects TRBV7-9 to TRBJ2-7; D remains ambiguous. CDR3 amino acids: CASSITGQPSEQYF. In DNA, the CDR3 is TGTGCCAGCAGCATCACGGGCCAACCGAGTGAGCAGTACTTC. The full variable domain, rest sourced from reference TRBV7-9 and TRBJ2-7, is DTGVSQNPRHKITKRGQNVTFRCDPISEHNRLYWYRQTLGQGPEFLTYFQNEAQLEKSRLLSDRFSAERPKGSFSTLEIQRTEQGDSAMYLCASSITGQPSEQYFGPGTRLTVT.